The 21 T cell receptor beta chains presented below share a single source sample, sequenced in a study of T cell responses to AZD1222 COVID-19 vaccine. Produced via immunoSEQ multiplex PCR; TCRdb's table is partial and in-frame only. The repertoire holds some 140,000 clones, with roughly nine tenths as singletons. The sample was peripheral blood, taken on day 0 of MenACWY control vaccination. All receptors come from an adult in good health.

The chain is built from TRBV5-6 and TRBJ1-1, with a weak D call TRBD1 (5 bases). From germline, CDR1 is SGHDT and CDR2 YYEEEE. The CDR3 covers 16 residues. The V end lost 3 bases, the J end lost 0 bases, and 15 bases lay between the germline ends. CDR3 DNA: TGTGCCAGCAGCTCTACCGGGACGCGGATGAACACTGAAGCTTTCTTT. It specifies CASSSTGTRMNTEAFF.

This sequence joins TRBV19 and TRBJ1-6, with D perhaps matching TRBD1 (6 bases). Germline assignment: CDR1 LNHDA and CDR2 SQIVND (reference sequence). Trimming took off 4 bases at V and 7 bases at J, with 14 bases between the two ends. CDR3 size: 15 residues. The CDR3 region is CASSSLGASNSPLHF. The CDR3 DNA reads as TGTGCCAGTAGTAGTCTGGGGGCTTCAAATTCACCCCTCCACTTT.

This chain joins TRBV4-3 and TRBJ2-5, with TRBD2 as a possible D gene (6 bases). CDR1 is LGHNA and CDR2 is YSLEER in the germline V gene. V lost 1 base to trimming and J lost 1 base, with 10 bases between them. The CDR3 is 15 residues long. DNA of the CDR3: TGCGCCAGCAGCCAAGGGGGCGGGGCCCAAGAGACCCAGTACTTC. This gives the protein CASSQGGGAQETQYF.

The V call is TRBV28, the J call TRBJ1-3, with D perhaps matching TRBD1 (6 bases). Trimming left V 5 bases short and J 6 bases short, with 14 bases between. The CDR3 loop spans 14 amino acids. In germline, CDR1 is MDHEN, CDR2 SYDVKM. The CDR3 nucleotides read TGTGCCAGCAGTCGATGGGCAGGGGTAAACACCATATATTTT. Translating it yields CASSRWAGVNTIYF.

Concerning this clone: Within the sample, other DNA sequences also encode this same CDR3. The V and J genes are TRBV7-2 and TRBJ2-3; the D gene is possibly TRBD2 (6 bases). V gave up 4 bases and J gave up 1 base, with 21 bases separating them. Germline CDR1 is SGHTA and CDR2 is FQGNSA. This CDR3 region has 18 residues. This CDR3 is CASSYFRRDIDRTDTQYF. CDR3 in DNA: TGTGCCAGCAGCTACTTCCGGCGGGATATAGACCGCACAGATACGCAGTATTTT. The variable domain in full, completed from reference TRBV7-2 and TRBJ2-3, reads GAGVSQSPSNKVTEKGKDVELRCDPISGHTALYWYRQSLGQGLEFLIYFQGNSAPDKSGLPSDRFSAERTGGSVSTLTIQRTQQEDSAVYLCASSYFRRDIDRTDTQYFGPGTRLTVL.

The gene calls are TRBV11-1 and TRBJ2-1, with 10 bases matching TRBD2. CDR1 is SGHAT, CDR2 FQDESV, per germline (reference sequence). CDR3 length equals 16 residues. Trimming removed 3 bases from V and 5 bases from J; junction bases left unmatched: 7. In nucleotides, the CDR3 is TGTGCCAGCAGCTTGGCGAGCGGGGGGGCCCACAATGAGCAGTTCTTC. Translated, it gives CASSLASGGAHNEQFF.

The rearrangement links TRBV4-2 to TRBJ1-2; D perhaps matches TRBD1 (6 bases). The ends were cut back, 4 bases at V and 7 bases at J, with 19 bases in the middle. This CDR3 is built from 15 residues. Germline V gene data show CDR1 as LGHNA and CDR2 as YNFKEQ. This CDR3 reads CASSPSPGGGLGYTF. The CDR3, as DNA: TGTGCCAGCAGCCCATCGCCCGGGGGGGGGCTTGGCTACACCTTC.

This clone appeared a single time. J is TRBJ2-1 and V is TRBV5-1; no firm D call. The V gene's germline CDR1 is SGHRS and CDR2 YFSETQ. Trimming cost V 0 bases and J 0 bases, with 16 bases left between them. This CDR3 comprises 18 residues. The CDR3 loop is CASSLVIWLLSSYNEQFF. The CDR3 nucleotides are TGCGCCAGCAGCTTGGTGATATGGCTTCTGAGCTCCTACAATGAGCAGTTCTTC.

As DNA, the CDR3 is TGTGCCTGGAGTGAAGGCGGCAGGGTAAGCTACGAGCAGTACTTC. Translated, it gives CAWSEGGRVSYEQYF. The chain joins TRBV30 to TRBJ2-7, with D possibly matching TRBD1 (5 bases). This CDR3 contains 15 residues. V lost 1 base and J 3 bases, leaving 16 bases between the germline ends. CDR1 GTSNPN and CDR2 SVGIG come from the germline V gene (reference sequence).

A single count supports this clone. The chain has TRBV18 and TRBJ2-7; 14 nucleotides align to TRBD2. Germline CDR1 KGHSH, CDR2 LQKENI. The trim removed 3 bases at V and 3 bases at J, leaving 4 bases unmatched. The CDR3 totals 16 residues. CDR3 sequence reads: CASSPGLAGGRYEQYV. In DNA form, the CDR3 reads TGTGCCAGCTCACCCGGACTAGCGGGAGGTCGCTACGAGCAGTACGTC.

This clone was observed once. This chain joins TRBV7-2 and TRBJ1-4; D gene ambiguous. The length of the CDR3 is 14 residues. CDR1 is SGHTA, CDR2 FQGNSA, per germline. The V end lost 1 base, the J end lost 4 bases, and 7 bases lay between the germline ends. CDR3 sequence reads: CASSLVSGNEKLFF. CDR3 coding DNA: TGTGCCAGCAGCTTAGTATCTGGTAATGAAAAACTGTTTTTT.

This clone was detected once. The V and J genes are TRBV10-3 and TRBJ2-2, with 8 bases aligning to TRBD1. The CDR3 covers 14 residues. V gave up 6 bases and J gave up 1 base; unmatched junction bases: 1. Germline CDR1 ENHRY, CDR2 SYGVKD. The CDR3 DNA reads as TGTGCCATCAGAGGGACAGGGAACACCGGGGAGCTGTTTTTT. Its translation is CAIRGTGNTGELFF.

The gene calls are TRBV5-4 and TRBJ1-2; tentative D call: TRBD1 (5 bases). Germline loops: CDR1 SGHNT, CDR2 YYREEE (reference sequence). V was shortened by 9 bases and J by 0 bases, with 27 bases between the two germline ends. This CDR3 comprises 18 residues. The CDR3 nucleotides are TGTGCCACCGCTCCATCCCCGGGACTCACCGGAACTAACTATGGCTACACCTTC. It specifies CATAPSPGLTGTNYGYTF.

The chain recombines TRBV11-3 with TRBJ2-7, with 7 nucleotides matching TRBD1. Per germline, CDR1 SGHNT and CDR2 YENEEA. The CDR3 runs to 14 residues. Losses at the gene ends were 6 bases for V and 4 bases for J; bases not matched to a gene: 9. CDR3 coding DNA: TGTGCCAGCAGTCCTACAGGGGCCCGATACGAGCAGTACTTC. As protein: CASSPTGARYEQYF.

The chain has TRBV19 and TRBJ1-1, with TRBD1 as a possible D gene (6 bases). The CDR3 has 13 residues. Trimming pared 8 bases from V and 4 bases from J, leaving 14 bases between. Germline loops: CDR1 LNHDA, CDR2 SQIVND (reference sequence). Written as DNA, the CDR3 is TGTGCCAGTGCCCGGGCAGGGGTCACTGAAGCTTTCTTT. It specifies CASARAGVTEAFF.

Only one count was recorded for this clone. V is TRBV6-5 and J is TRBJ1-2, with a tentative D call TRBD1 (5 bases). V lost 2 bases and J lost 8, with 12 bases in between. CDR1 is MNHEY, CDR2 SVGAGI, per germline. There are 13 residues in the CDR3. The CDR3, as DNA: TGTGCCAGCAGTTACGGGGCTGGGAAGGGCTACACCTTC. Amino acid sequence: CASSYGAGKGYTF.

The CDR3 DNA follows: TGTGCCAGCAGCTGGACAGGGGGAGACACTGAAGCTTTCTTT. As protein: CASSWTGGDTEAFF. The chain recombines TRBV5-5 with TRBJ1-1; TRBD1 matches 10 bases. V gave up 3 bases and J gave up 3 bases; unmatched junction bases: 2. The length of the CDR3 is 14 residues. Germline lookup yields CDR1 SGHKS and CDR2 YYEKEE (reference sequence).

The chain employs TRBV11-3 and TRBJ1-2; 8 bases are a match to TRBD1. CDR1 is SGHNT and CDR2 is YENEEA in the germline V gene. V shed 4 bases and J 7 bases; nucleotides not matched to a gene: 2. The CDR3 is made up of 12 amino acids. In DNA form, the CDR3 reads TGTGCCAGCAGCTCGGACAGGGCTGGCTACACCTTC. Translated: CASSSDRAGYTF.

The CDR3 is CASIILDGNTIYF. Written as DNA, the CDR3 is TGTGCCAGCATCATCCTGGATGGAAACACCATATATTTT. The rearrangement links TRBV6-5 to TRBJ1-3, with no clear D. CDR1 MNHEY and CDR2 SVGAGI come from the germline V gene. The V end was cut by 7 bases, the J end by 3 bases, with 10 bases between. This CDR3 contains 13 residues.

This chain connects TRBV24-1 to TRBJ2-7; D gene ambiguous. Germline CDR1 reads KGHDR; CDR2 reads SFDVKD. V was trimmed by 4 bases and J by 6 bases, leaving 12 bases between them. This CDR3 has 13 amino acids. This chain's CDR3 is CATSDPPHLEQYF. In DNA, the CDR3 is TGTGCCACCAGTGACCCTCCTCACCTCGAGCAGTACTTC.

This chain joins TRBV18 and TRBJ1-1; D uncertain. CDR3 length: 16 amino acids. Germline V gene lookup returns CDR1 KGHSH and CDR2 LQKENI. The V end lost 3 bases, the J end lost 0 bases, and 14 bases lay between the germline ends. In DNA, the CDR3 is TGTGCCAGCTCACCCCAAGGTCCAGGAATGAACACTGAAGCTTTCTTT. Translated: CASSPQGPGMNTEAFF.